The 24 T cell receptor beta chains below come from one sample, sequenced in a study of blood T cell repertoires in COVID-19. Libraries were prepared by immunoSEQ multiplex PCR; TCRdb keeps only in-frame clonotypes and omits some of them. Here the sample spans about 280,000 clones, approximately 85% being singletons. Sequencing was carried out using peripheral blood. The receptors shown here come from a human donor in a cohort sampled during active COVID-19.

The chain recombines TRBV3-1 (or the pseudogene TRBV3-2) with TRBJ2-1, with a possible D match to TRBD2 (6 bases). Germline V gives CDR1 LGHDT, CDR2 YNNKEL (reference sequence). This CDR3 contains 15 residues. The ends were cut back, 1 base at V and 8 bases at J, with 15 bases in the middle. This CDR3 reads CASSQGDGSSDEQFF. The CDR3 DNA follows: TGTGCCAGCAGCCAAGGGGACGGGAGTAGCGATGAGCAGTTCTTC.

The rearrangement joins TRBV6-5 to TRBJ2-3, with D possibly matching TRBD2 (6 bases). Germline-derived CDR1 and CDR2 are MNHEY and SVGAGI. This CDR3 contains 14 residues. V was shortened by 7 bases and J by 4 bases, with 15 bases between the two germline ends. The CDR3 protein is CASTRRAAADTQYF. CDR3 nucleotides: TGTGCCAGCACCCGGAGGGCCGCAGCAGATACGCAGTATTTT.

The chain employs TRBV25-1 and TRBJ2-5; TRBD2 agrees at 11 bases. The CDR3 extends over 17 amino acids. With 0 bases clipped from V and 5 bases from J, the junction kept 8 bases outside the gene matches. Germline V lookup: CDR1 MGHDK, CDR2 SYGVNS. The CDR3 here is CASSEYLLAGAEETQYF. CDR3 bases: TGTGCCAGCAGTGAATACTTACTAGCGGGAGCGGAGGAGACCCAGTACTTC.

CDR3 sequence: CSGSETSGPYNEQFF. CDR3 in DNA: TGCAGCGGTAGCGAGACTAGCGGCCCCTACAATGAGCAGTTCTTC. V gene TRBV29-1 combines with J gene TRBJ2-1; 9 nucleotides align to TRBD2. The trim removed 7 bases at V and 2 bases at J, leaving 9 bases unmatched. CDR1 SQVTM and CDR2 ANQGSEA come from the germline V gene. The CDR3 is 15 residues long.

The chain joins TRBV28 to TRBJ2-3; 7 bases agree with TRBD2. Germline V gene lookup returns CDR1 MDHEN and CDR2 SYDVKM. V shed 4 bases and J 1 base; nucleotides not matched to a gene: 5. The CDR3 is 15 amino acids. CDR3 nucleotides: TGTGCCAGCAGTTCCCCGGCGGGGGGCACAGATACGCAGTATTTT. Protein sequence: CASSSPAGGTDTQYF.

The V gene is TRBV23-1, the J gene TRBJ1-5; maybe TRBD1 (5 bases). TRBV23-1 is an ORF, with its function uncertain. The CDR3 contains 11 residues. Trimming shortened V by 10 bases and J by 5 bases, and 9 bases separated the two germline ends. CDR3 nucleotide sequence: TGCGCCACCGACAGATATCAGCCCCAGCATTTT. Its translation is CATDRYQPQHF.

The rearrangement links TRBV6-5 to TRBJ1-5, with TRBD1 matching over 12 bases. Germline V gene sequence: CDR1 MNHEY, CDR2 SVGAGI. V shed 6 bases, J shed 3 bases, and the junction held 0 bases outside the gene matches. The CDR3 has 14 amino acids. This CDR3 is CASRGQGANQPQHF. CDR3 nucleotides: TGTGCCAGCAGGGGACAGGGGGCCAATCAGCCCCAGCATTTT.

The chain links TRBV5-1 to TRBJ2-2; possibly TRBD2 for D (6 bases). Trimming took 0 bases from V and 6 from J, leaving 12 bases between them. The CDR3 loop spans 15 amino acids. Germline lookup yields CDR1 SGHRS and CDR2 YFSETQ. In DNA form, the CDR3 reads TGCGCCAGCAGCTTGGCCGTCGGAGGGGCCGGGGAGCTGTTTTTT. Protein sequence: CASSLAVGGAGELFF.

In its sample, this clone was seen a few times. The rearrangement joins TRBV23-1 to TRBJ1-2; TRBD1 might be the D (6 bases). TRBV23-1 is classed as an ORF, of uncertain function. Trimming pared 10 bases from V and 2 bases from J, leaving 8 bases between. The CDR3 covers 11 residues. The CDR3 spells CAITGNYGYTF. As DNA, the CDR3 is TGCGCCATTACAGGGAACTATGGCTACACCTTC.

J is TRBJ2-7 and V is TRBV28; 7 bases match TRBD2. CDR3 size: 15 residues. J gave up 0 bases and V 0 bases, and 2 bases lay outside the gene matches. Germline values: CDR1 MDHEN, CDR2 SYDVKM. This CDR3 reads CASSLWGGSSYEQYF. The CDR3 region has the DNA TGTGCCAGCAGTTTATGGGGAGGGAGCTCCTACGAGCAGTACTTC.

V usage is TRBV30 and J usage is TRBJ1-1; 10 nucleotides line up with TRBD1. The trim removed 5 bases at V and 8 bases at J, leaving 20 bases unmatched. CDR1 is GTSNPN, CDR2 SVGIG, per germline (reference sequence). The CDR3 is 17 amino acids. CDR3 nucleotide sequence: TGTGCCTGGTTCGATTCCGCCTTGACAGGGGGCATTGGGGAAGCTTTCTTT. It translates to CAWFDSALTGGIGEAFF.

The rearrangement links TRBV18 to TRBJ2-1; 9 nucleotides line up with TRBD2. V lost 3 bases to trimming and J lost 9 bases; unmatched junction nucleotides: 6. CDR1 is KGHSH and CDR2 is LQKENI in the germline V gene. This CDR3 is 14 amino acids long. CDR3 nucleotides: TGTGCCAGCTCACCGTTTAAAGCGGGAGGTGAGCAGTTCTTC. It encodes CASSPFKAGGEQFF.

The chain joins TRBV19 to TRBJ1-1, with unresolved D. Trimming shortened V by 2 bases and J by 4 bases, and 5 bases separated the two germline ends. In germline, CDR1 is LNHDA, CDR2 SQIVND (reference sequence). The length of the CDR3 is 12 residues. Here the CDR3 DNA reads TGTGCCAGTAGTATATCCCGCACTGAAGCTTTCTTT. Translated, it gives CASSISRTEAFF.

This chain uses TRBV9 with TRBJ1-3, with D possibly being TRBD1 (6 bases). The CDR3 consists of 14 residues. Germline assignment: CDR1 SGDLS and CDR2 YYNGEE. V lost 5 bases to trimming and J lost 2 bases, with 11 bases between them. The CDR3 bases are TGTGCCAGCAGTGGGACATACGCTGGAAACACCATATATTTT. It is translated as CASSGTYAGNTIYF.

The rearrangement links TRBV6-5 to TRBJ2-7, with D unclear. The ends were cut back, 7 bases at V and 3 bases at J, with 16 bases in the middle. The germline V gene encodes CDR1 MNHEY and CDR2 SVGAGI. This CDR3 is built from 14 residues. The CDR3 loop reads CASTSTGSHYEQYF. DNA for the CDR3: TGTGCCAGCACTTCAACCGGTTCCCACTACGAGCAGTACTTC.

The chain employs TRBV2 and TRBJ1-3; D may be TRBD1 (6 bases). The length of the CDR3 is 17 residues. With 0 bases removed from V and 3 bases from J, the gap between germline ends came to 15 bases. CDR1 is SNHLY and CDR2 is FYNNEI in the germline V gene. The DNA for the CDR3 is TGTGCCAGCAGTGAAGCGGGGGCCCTTCACGGTGGAAACACCATATATTTT. This gives the protein CASSEAGALHGGNTIYF.

The chain carries TRBV5-4 and TRBJ2-5; 8 bases are a match to TRBD2. V lost 4 bases and J lost 4; bases outside the gene matches: 15. The germline V gene encodes CDR1 SGHNT and CDR2 YYREEE (reference sequence). This CDR3 has 17 residues. CDR3 nucleotide sequence: TGTGCCAGCAGCCGTAGCGGGATGGCGGGGGGAGGAGAGACCCAGTACTTC. Amino acids: CASSRSGMAGGGETQYF.

The table lists this clone with many counts. The CDR3 nucleotides read TGTGCCAGTAGTACGACGTTTCGGCGGGTGTGGTCTGAAGCTTTCTTT. Translation: CASSTTFRRVWSEAFF. The chain employs TRBV19 and TRBJ1-1; no definite D call. Germline loops: CDR1 LNHDA, CDR2 SQIVND (reference sequence). The CDR3 has 16 residues. The V and J ends lost 4 bases and 6 bases respectively, with 21 bases between them.

This rearrangement joins TRBV2 to TRBJ1-4, with D possibly being TRBD1 (5 bases). Germline CDR1 and CDR2: SNHLY and FYNNEI. This CDR3 has 19 amino acids. V lost 2 bases, J lost 5 bases, and 24 bases lay in between. CDR3 loop: CASSELFSGRALGNEKLFF. The CDR3 DNA reads as TGTGCCAGCAGTGAATTATTTTCGGGCAGGGCCCTAGGCAATGAAAAACTGTTTTTT.

J is TRBJ2-3 and V is TRBV28, with a possible D match to TRBD1 (6 bases). The CDR3 covers 15 residues. The germline CDR1 and CDR2 sequences are MDHEN and SYDVKM. This CDR3 reads CACSRGGSSTDTQYF. CDR3 nucleotide sequence: TGTGCGTGTTCCAGAGGGGGTTCTAGCACAGATACGCAGTATTTT. Variable domain in full (rest from reference TRBV28 and TRBJ2-3): DVKVTQSSRYLVKRTGEKVFLECVQDMDHENMFWYRQDPGLGLRLIYFSYDVKMKEKGDIPEGYSVSREKKERFSLILESASTNQTSMYLCACSRGGSSTDTQYFGPGTRLTVL.

The genes are TRBV7-9 and TRBJ2-3, with D perhaps matching TRBD1 (6 bases). Germline-derived CDR1 and CDR2 are SEHNR and FQNEAQ (reference sequence). V was trimmed by 5 bases and J by 4 bases, leaving 19 bases between them. The CDR3 consists of 16 residues. This CDR3 is CASSPQSGTSADTQYF. The CDR3, as DNA: TGTGCCAGCAGCCCCCAGTCTGGGACAAGCGCAGATACGCAGTATTTT.

V gene TRBV5-1 combines with J gene TRBJ2-3; D call uncertain. V was trimmed by 5 bases and J by 0 bases, leaving 13 bases between them. This CDR3 has 15 residues. The germline gives CDR1 SGHRS, CDR2 YFSETQ. The CDR3 DNA is TGCGCCAGCAGTCCGATGAGCAGGAGCACAGATACGCAGTATTTT. It encodes CASSPMSRSTDTQYF.

V is TRBV10-3 and J is TRBJ1-1; 7 bases fit TRBD1. The CDR3 runs to 13 residues. The V gene's germline CDR1 is ENHRY and CDR2 SYGVKD. Trimming took 10 bases from V and 1 from J; bases not matched to a gene: 6. CDR3 DNA: TGTGCCACCCGACAGGGACAGAACACTGAAGCTTTCTTT. It is translated as CATRQGQNTEAFF.

V usage is TRBV28 and J usage is TRBJ2-1; 7 bases fit TRBD2. The ends lost 6 bases at V and 4 bases at J; junction bases unmatched: 12. Per germline, CDR1 MDHEN and CDR2 SYDVKM. This CDR3 spans 16 amino acids. CDR3 bases: TGTGCCAGCAGCCCCTTTGGCACGGGGGGATACAATGAGCAGTTCTTC. Its protein is CASSPFGTGGYNEQFF.